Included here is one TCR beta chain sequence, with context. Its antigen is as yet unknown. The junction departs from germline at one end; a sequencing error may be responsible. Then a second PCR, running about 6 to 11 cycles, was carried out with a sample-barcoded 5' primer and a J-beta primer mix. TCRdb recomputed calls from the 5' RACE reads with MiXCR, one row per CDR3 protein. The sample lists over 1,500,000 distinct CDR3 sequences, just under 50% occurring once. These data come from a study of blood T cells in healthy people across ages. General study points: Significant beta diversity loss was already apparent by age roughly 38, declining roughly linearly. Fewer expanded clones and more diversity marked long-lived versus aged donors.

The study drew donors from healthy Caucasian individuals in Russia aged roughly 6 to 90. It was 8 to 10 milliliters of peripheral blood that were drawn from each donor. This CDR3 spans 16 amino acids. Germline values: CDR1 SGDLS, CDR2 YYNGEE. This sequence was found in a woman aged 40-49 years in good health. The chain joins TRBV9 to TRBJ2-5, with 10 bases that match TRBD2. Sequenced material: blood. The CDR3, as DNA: TGTACCAGCAGCGTATGGGGAAGCGGGGGGGGAGAGACCCAGTACTTC. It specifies CTSSVWGSGGGETQYF.